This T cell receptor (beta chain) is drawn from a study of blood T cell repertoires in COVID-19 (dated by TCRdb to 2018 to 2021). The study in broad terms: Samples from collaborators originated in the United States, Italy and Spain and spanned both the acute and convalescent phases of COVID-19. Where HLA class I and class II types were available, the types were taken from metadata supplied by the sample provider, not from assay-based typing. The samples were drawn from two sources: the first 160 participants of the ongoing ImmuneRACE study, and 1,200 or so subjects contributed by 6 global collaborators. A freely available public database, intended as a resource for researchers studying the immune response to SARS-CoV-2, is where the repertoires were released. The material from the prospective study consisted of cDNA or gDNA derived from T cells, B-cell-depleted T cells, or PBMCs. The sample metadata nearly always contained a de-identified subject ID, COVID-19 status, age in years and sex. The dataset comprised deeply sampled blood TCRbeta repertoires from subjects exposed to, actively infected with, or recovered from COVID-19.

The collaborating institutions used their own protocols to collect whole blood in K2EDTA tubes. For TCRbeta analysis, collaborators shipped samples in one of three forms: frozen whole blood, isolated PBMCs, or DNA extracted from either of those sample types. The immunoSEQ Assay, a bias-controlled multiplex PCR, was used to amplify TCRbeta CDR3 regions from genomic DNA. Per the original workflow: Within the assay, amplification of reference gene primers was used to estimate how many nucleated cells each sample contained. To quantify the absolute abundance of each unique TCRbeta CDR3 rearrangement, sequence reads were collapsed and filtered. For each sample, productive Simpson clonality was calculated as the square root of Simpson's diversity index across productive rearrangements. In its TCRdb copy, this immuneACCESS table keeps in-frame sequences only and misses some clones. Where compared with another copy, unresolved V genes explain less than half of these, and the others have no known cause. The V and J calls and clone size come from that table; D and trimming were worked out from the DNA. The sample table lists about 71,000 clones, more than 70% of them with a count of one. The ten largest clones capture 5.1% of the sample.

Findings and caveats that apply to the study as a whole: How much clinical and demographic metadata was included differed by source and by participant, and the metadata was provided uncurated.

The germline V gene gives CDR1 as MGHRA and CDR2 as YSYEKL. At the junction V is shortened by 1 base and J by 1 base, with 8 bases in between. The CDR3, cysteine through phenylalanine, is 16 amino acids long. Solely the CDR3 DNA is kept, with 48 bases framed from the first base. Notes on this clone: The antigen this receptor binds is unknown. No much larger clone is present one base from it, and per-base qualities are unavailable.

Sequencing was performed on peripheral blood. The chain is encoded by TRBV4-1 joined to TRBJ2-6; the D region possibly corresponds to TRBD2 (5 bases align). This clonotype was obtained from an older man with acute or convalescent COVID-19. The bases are TGCGCCAGCAGCCAAGTGAGGGATTCTGGGGCCAACGTCCTGACTTTC. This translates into CASSQVRDSGANVLTF.